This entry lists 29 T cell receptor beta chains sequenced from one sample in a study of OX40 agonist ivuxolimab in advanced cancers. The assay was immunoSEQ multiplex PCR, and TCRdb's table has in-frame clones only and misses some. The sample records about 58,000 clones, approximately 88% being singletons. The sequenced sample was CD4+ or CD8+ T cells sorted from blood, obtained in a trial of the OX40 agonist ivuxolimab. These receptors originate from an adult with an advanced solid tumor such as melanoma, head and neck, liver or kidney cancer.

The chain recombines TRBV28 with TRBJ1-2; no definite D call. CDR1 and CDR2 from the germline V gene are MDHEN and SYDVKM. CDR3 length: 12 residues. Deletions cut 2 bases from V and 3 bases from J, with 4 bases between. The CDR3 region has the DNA TGTGCCAGCAGTTTAATAGACTATGGCTACACCTTC. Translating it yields CASSLIDYGYTF.

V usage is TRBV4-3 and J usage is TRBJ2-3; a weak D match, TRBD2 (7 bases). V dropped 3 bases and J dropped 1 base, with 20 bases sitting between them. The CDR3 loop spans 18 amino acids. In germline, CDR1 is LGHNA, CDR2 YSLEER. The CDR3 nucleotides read TGCGCCAGCAGCCAGGCTAGGGGGGGGGAGGTTGGCACAGATACGCAGTATTTT. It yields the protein CASSQARGGEVGTDTQYF.

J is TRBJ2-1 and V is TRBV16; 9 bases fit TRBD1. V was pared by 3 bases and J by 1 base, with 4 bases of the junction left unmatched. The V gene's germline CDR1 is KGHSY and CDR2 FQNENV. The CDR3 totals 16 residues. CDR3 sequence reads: CASSHSGTGSYNEQFF. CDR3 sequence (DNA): TGTGCCAGCAGCCATTCCGGGACAGGGTCCTACAATGAGCAGTTCTTC.

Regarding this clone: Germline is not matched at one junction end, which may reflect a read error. The CDR3 nucleotides are TGTGCCACCAGTTTTACAGGCGGATCTTCCTACGAGCAGTACTTC. This translates into CATSFTGGSSYEQYF. The V gene is TRBV2, the J gene TRBJ2-7; TRBD1 is a possible D gene (5 bases). From germline, CDR1 is SNHLY and CDR2 FYNNEI. The CDR3 contains 15 residues.

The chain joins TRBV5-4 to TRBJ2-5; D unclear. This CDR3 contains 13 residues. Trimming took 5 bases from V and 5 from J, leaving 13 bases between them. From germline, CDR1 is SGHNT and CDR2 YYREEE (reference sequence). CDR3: CASSSLSAETQYF. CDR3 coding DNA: TGTGCCAGCAGTAGTCTTTCTGCCGAGACCCAGTACTTC.

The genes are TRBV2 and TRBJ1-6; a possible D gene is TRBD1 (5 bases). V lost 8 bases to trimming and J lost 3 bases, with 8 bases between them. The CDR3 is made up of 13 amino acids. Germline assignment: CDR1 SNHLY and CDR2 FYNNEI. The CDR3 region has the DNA TGTGCCAGCGGGACGGACTATAATTCACCCCTCCACTTT. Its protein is CASGTDYNSPLHF.

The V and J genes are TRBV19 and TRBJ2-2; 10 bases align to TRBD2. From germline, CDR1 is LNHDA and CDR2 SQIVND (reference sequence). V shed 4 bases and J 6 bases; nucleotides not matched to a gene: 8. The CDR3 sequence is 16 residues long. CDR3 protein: CASSKLAGYVSGELFF. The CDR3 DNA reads TGTGCCAGTAGTAAACTAGCGGGATATGTATCCGGGGAGCTGTTTTTT.

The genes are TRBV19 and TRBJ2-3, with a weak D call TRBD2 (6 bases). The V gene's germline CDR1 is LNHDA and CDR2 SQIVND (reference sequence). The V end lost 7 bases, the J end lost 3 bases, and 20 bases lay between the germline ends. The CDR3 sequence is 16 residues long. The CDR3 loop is CASTPLGGGSTDTQYF. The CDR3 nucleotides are TGTGCCAGTACCCCGTTGGGGGGAGGTAGTACAGATACGCAGTATTTT.

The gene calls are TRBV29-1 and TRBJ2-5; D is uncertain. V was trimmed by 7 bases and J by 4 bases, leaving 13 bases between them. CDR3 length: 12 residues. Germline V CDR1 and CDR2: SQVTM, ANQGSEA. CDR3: CSAQQGGETQYF. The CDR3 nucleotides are TGCAGCGCACAGCAAGGCGGAGAGACCCAGTACTTC.

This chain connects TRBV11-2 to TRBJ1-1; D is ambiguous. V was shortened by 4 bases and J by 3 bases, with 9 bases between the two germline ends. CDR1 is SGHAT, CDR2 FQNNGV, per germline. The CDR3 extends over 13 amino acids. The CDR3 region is CASSSQRDTEAFF. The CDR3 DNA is TGTGCCAGCAGCTCCCAACGGGACACTGAAGCTTTCTTT.

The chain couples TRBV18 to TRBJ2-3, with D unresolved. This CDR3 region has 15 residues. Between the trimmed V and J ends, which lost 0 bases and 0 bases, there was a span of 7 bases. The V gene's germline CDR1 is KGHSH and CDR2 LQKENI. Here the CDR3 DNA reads TGTGCCAGCTCACCACCGGCCCGGAGCACAGATACGCAGTATTTT. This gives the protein CASSPPARSTDTQYF.

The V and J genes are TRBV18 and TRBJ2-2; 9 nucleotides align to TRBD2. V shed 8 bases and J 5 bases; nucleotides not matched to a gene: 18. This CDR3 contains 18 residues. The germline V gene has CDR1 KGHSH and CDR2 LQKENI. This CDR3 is CASPLNSGRGPQTGELFF. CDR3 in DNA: TGTGCCAGCCCACTGAATAGCGGGAGAGGACCCCAGACCGGGGAGCTGTTTTTT.

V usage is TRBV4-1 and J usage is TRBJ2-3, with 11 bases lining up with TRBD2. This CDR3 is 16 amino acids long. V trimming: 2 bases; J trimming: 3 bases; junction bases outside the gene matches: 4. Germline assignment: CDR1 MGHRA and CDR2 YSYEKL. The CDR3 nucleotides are TGCGCCAGCAGCCAAACCACTAGCGGGAGAACAGATACGCAGTATTTT. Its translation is CASSQTTSGRTDTQYF.

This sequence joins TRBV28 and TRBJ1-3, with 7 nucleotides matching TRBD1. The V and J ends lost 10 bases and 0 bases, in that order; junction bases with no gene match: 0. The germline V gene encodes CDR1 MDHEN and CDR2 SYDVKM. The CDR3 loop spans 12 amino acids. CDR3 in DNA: TGTGCCACAGGGGGCTCTGGAAACACCATATATTTT. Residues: CATGGSGNTIYF. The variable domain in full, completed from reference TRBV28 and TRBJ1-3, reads DVKVTQSSRYLVKRTGEKVFLECVQDMDHENMFWYRQDPGLGLRLIYFSYDVKMKEKGDIPEGYSVSREKKERFSLILESASTNQTSMYLCATGGSGNTIYFGEGSWLTVV.

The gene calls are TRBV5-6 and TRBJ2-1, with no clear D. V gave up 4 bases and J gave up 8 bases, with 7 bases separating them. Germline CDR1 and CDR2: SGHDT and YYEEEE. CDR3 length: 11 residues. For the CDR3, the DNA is TGTGCCAGCAGCGCTTTCGATGAGCAGTTCTTC. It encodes CASSAFDEQFF.

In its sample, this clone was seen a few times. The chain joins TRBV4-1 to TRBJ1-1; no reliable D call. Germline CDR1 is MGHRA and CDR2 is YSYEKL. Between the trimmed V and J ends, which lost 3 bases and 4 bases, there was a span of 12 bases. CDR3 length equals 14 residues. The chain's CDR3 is CASSHQEGGTEAFF. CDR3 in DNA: TGCGCCAGCAGCCACCAGGAAGGCGGCACTGAAGCTTTCTTT.

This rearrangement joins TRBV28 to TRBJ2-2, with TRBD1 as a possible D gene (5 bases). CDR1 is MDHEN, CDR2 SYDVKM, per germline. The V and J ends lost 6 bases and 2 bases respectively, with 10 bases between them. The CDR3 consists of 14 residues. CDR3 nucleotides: TGTGCCAGCAGCTCCGGACACAACACCGGGGAGCTGTTTTTT. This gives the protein CASSSGHNTGELFF.

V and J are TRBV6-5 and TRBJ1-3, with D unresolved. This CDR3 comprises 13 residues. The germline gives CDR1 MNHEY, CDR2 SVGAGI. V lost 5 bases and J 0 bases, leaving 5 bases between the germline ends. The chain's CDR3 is CASSRSSGNTIYF. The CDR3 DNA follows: TGTGCCAGCAGTAGATCCTCTGGAAACACCATATATTTT.

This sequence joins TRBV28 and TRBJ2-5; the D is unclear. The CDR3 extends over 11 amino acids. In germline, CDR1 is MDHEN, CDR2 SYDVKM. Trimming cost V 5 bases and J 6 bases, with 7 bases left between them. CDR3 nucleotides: TGTGCCAGCAGTGCCATAAAGACCCAGTACTTC. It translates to CASSAIKTQYF.

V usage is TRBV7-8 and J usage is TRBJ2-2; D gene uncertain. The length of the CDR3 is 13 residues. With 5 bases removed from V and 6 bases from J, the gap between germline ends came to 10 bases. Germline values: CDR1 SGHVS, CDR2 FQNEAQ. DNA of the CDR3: TGTGCCAGCAGCGCAGTTAGAGCCGGGGAGCTGTTTTTT. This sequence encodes CASSAVRAGELFF.

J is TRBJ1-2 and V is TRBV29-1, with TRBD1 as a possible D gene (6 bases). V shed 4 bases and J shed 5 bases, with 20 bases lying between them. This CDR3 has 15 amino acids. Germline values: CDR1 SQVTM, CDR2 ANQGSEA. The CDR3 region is CSVVGGRGWGYGYTF. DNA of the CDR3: TGCAGCGTTGTCGGGGGCCGGGGATGGGGGTATGGCTACACCTTC.

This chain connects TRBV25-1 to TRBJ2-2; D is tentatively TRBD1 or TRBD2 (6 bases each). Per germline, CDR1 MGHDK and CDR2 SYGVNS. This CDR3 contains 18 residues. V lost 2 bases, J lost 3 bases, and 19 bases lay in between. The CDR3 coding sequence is TGTGCCAGCAGTGAACCCGGGAAGGGGGGATTGGACACCGGGGAGCTGTTTTTT. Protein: CASSEPGKGGLDTGELFF.

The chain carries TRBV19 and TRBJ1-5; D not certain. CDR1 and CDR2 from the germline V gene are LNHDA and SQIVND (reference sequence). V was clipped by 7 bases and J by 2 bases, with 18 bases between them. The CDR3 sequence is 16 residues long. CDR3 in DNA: TGTGCCAGTAAGGACGCCCGCTATGGGGGCAATCAGCCCCAGCATTTT. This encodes CASKDARYGGNQPQHF.

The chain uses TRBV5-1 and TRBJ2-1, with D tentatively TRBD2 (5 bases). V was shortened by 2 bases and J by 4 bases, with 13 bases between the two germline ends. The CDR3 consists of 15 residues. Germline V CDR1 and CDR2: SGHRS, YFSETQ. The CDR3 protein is CASSFRASPYNEQFF. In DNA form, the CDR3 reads TGCGCCAGCAGCTTCCGGGCTAGCCCATACAATGAGCAGTTCTTC.

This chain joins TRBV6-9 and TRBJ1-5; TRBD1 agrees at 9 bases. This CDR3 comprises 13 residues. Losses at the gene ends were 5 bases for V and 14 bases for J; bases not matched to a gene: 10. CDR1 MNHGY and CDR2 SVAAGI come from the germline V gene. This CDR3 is CASSRTGAQHKHF. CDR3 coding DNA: TGTGCCAGCAGTCGGACAGGGGCTCAACACAAGCATTTT.

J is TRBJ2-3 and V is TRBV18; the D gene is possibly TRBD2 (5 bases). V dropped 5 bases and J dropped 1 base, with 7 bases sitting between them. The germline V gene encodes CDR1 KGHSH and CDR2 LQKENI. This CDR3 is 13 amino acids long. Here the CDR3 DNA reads TGTGCCAGCTCAAGGCGGGGCACAGATACGCAGTATTTT. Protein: CASSRRGTDTQYF.

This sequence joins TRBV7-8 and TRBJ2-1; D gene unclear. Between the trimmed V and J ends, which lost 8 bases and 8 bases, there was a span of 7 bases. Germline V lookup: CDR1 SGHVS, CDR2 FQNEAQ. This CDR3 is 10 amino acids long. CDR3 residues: CASVSDEQFF. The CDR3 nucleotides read TGTGCCAGCGTTTCAGATGAGCAGTTCTTC. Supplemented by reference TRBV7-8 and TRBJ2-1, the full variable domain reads GAGVSQSPRYKVAKRGQDVALRCDPISGHVSLFWYQQALGQGPEFLTYFQNEAQLDKSGLPSDRFFAERPEGSVSTLKIQRTQQEDSAVYLCASVSDEQFFGPGTRLTVL.

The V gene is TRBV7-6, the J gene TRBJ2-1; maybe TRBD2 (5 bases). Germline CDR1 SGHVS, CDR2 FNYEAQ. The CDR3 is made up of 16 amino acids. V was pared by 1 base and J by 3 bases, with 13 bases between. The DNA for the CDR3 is TGTGCCAGCAGCTTAGATAATAGCGCCAACTACAATGAGCAGTTCTTC. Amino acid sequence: CASSLDNSANYNEQFF.

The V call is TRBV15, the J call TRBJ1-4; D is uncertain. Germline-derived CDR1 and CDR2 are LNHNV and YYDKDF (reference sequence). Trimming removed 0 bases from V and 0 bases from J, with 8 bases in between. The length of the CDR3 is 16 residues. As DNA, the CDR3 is TGTGCCACCAGCAGAGATAACGCAGCAACTAATGAAAAACTGTTTTTT. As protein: CATSRDNAATNEKLFF.